The 18 T cell receptor beta chains in this list originate from one sample, sequenced in a study of T cells after yellow fever vaccination. MiXCR, applied by TCRdb to the 5' RACE reads, yields one record per CDR3 protein. The table lists approximately 74,000 distinct CDR3 sequences, more than 5.5% of them singletons. Source: CD8+ T cells sorted from PBMCs, taken 5 to 6 days after the first yellow fever vaccination. The receptors derive from a young man who received the YFV17D yellow fever vaccine.

In this sample, this clonotype turned up many times. This chain links TRBV4-1 with TRBJ1-1; maybe TRBD1 (5 bases). The V end was cut by 5 bases, the J end by 4 bases, with 11 bases between. Germline V lookup: CDR1 MGHRA, CDR2 YSYEKL. The CDR3 has 13 amino acids. The CDR3 region is CASSEGRVTEAFF. As DNA, the CDR3 is TGCGCCAGCAGCGAGGGGAGGGTCACTGAAGCTTTCTTT.

This clonotype has just a few counts. Germline is not matched at one junction end, which may reflect a read error. The chain couples TRBV6-5 to TRBJ2-3; maybe TRBD2 (5 bases). The V gene's germline CDR1 is MNHEY and CDR2 SVGAGI. The CDR3 spans 13 residues. The CDR3 DNA sequence: TGTGCCAGCAGTTATCGAGCGGTCGCCATACAGAATTTT. This translates into CASSYRAVAIQNF.

The J gene is TRBJ1-5, the V gene TRBV19; D might be TRBD1 (5 bases). The CDR3 has 13 amino acids. Per the germline V gene, CDR1 is LNHDA and CDR2 is SQIVND (reference sequence). The V and J ends lost 7 bases and 5 bases respectively, with 12 bases between them. CDR3 coding DNA: TGTGCCAGTACTCGCGGGGCTTATCAGCCCCAGCATTTT. Protein product: CASTRGAYQPQHF.

This clonotype has a count of ten or more. CDR3 loop: CASSQGGQQETQYF. CDR3 coding DNA: TGTGCCAGCAGCCAAGGGGGACAGCAAGAGACCCAGTACTTC. The chain is built from TRBV14 and TRBJ2-5, with 7 positions matching TRBD1. CDR1 is SGHDN, CDR2 FVKESK, per germline. This CDR3 is built from 14 residues. Trimming took 1 base from V and 2 from J; bases not matched to a gene: 1. Together with reference TRBV14 and TRBJ2-5, the CDR3 gives the full variable domain: EAGVTQFPSHSVIEKGQTVTLRCDPISGHDNLYWYRRVMGKEIKFLLHFVKESKQDESGMPNNRFLAERTGGTYSTLKVQPAELEDSGVYFCASSQGGQQETQYFGPGTRLLVL.

This clonotype turned up a few times. The genes are TRBV20-1 and TRBJ2-1, with D tentatively TRBD1 or TRBD2 (6 bases each). The CDR3 has 15 residues. CDR1 is DFQATT and CDR2 is SNEGSKA in the germline V gene (reference sequence). Trimming left V 3 bases short and J 0 bases short, with 12 bases between. The CDR3 DNA follows: TGCAGTGCTAGTGGGGGGACAAGCTCCTACAATGAGCAGTTCTTC. Translation: CSASGGTSSYNEQFF.

This clonotype was counted many times. The rearrangement joins TRBV7-9 to TRBJ2-1; 10 bases agree with TRBD2. Germline CDR1 reads SEHNR; CDR2 reads FQNEAQ (reference sequence). The V gene end was trimmed by 5 bases and the J gene end by 4 bases; junction bases not matched to a gene: 8. This CDR3 comprises 16 residues. CDR3 in amino acids: CASSRTKLAGYNEQFF. In DNA form, the CDR3 reads TGTGCCAGCAGCCGGACGAAACTAGCGGGATACAATGAGCAGTTCTTC.

This clonotype was counted many times. The V gene is TRBV4-1, the J gene TRBJ2-1; no firm D call. This CDR3 is 12 amino acids long. CDR1 and CDR2 (germline): MGHRA, YSYEKL. Trimming removed 0 bases at V and 12 bases at J, with 9 bases between. The CDR3 reads CASSQDFSWQFF. The DNA for the CDR3 is TGCGCCAGCAGCCAAGATTTTTCCTGGCAGTTCTTC.

The chain links TRBV24-1 to TRBJ2-2; a weak D match, TRBD1 (5 bases). Trimming pared 3 bases from V and 1 base from J, leaving 8 bases between. The CDR3 contains 15 residues. Germline V lookup: CDR1 KGHDR, CDR2 SFDVKD. The CDR3: CATSDVGLNTGELFF. CDR3 DNA sequence: TGTGCCACCAGTGATGTGGGGCTGAACACCGGGGAGCTGTTTTTT.

The rearrangement links TRBV9 to TRBJ2-5; 9 bases are shared with TRBD1. V shed 4 bases and J 5 bases; nucleotides not matched to a gene: 6. The CDR3 loop spans 14 amino acids. Germline CDR1 and CDR2: SGDLS and YYNGEE. The CDR3, as DNA: TGTGCCAGCAGCTTCACAGGGGGCGGCGAGACCCAGTACTTC. Translation: CASSFTGGGETQYF.

This clonotype was seen only a few times. The chain carries TRBV7-9 and TRBJ2-5; D uncertain. Germline V gene data show CDR1 as SEHNR and CDR2 as FQNEAQ (reference sequence). V lost 1 base, J lost 1 base, and 7 bases lay in between. CDR3 length equals 14 residues. In nucleotides, the CDR3 is TGTGCCAGCAGCTTAGGTGGCTTCCAAGAGACCCAGTACTTC. Protein: CASSLGGFQETQYF. Together with reference TRBV7-9 and TRBJ2-5, the CDR3 gives the full variable domain: DTGVSQNPRHKITKRGQNVTFRCDPISEHNRLYWYRQTLGQGPEFLTYFQNEAQLEKSRLLSDRFSAERPKGSFSTLEIQRTEQGDSAMYLCASSLGGFQETQYFGPGTRLLVL.

The V and J genes are TRBV11-2 and TRBJ1-4; perhaps TRBD1 as D (6 bases). The CDR3 sequence is 15 residues long. V was clipped by 2 bases and J by 7 bases, with 14 bases between them. Germline CDR1 SGHAT, CDR2 FQNNGV. CDR3 residues: CASSLFVSGAEKLFF. CDR3 in DNA: TGTGCCAGCAGCTTATTCGTTTCAGGGGCTGAAAAACTGTTTTTT.

This clonotype occurred many times. The rearrangement joins TRBV12-3 or TRBV12-4 to TRBJ2-2; 9 nucleotides match TRBD2. The CDR3 is 15 residues long. V trimming: 3 bases; J trimming: 7 bases; junction bases outside the gene matches: 6. In DNA form, the CDR3 reads TGTGCCAGCAGTTTTCCTAGCGGGGTTGGCGGGGAGCTGTTTTTT. Translation gives CASSFPSGVGGELFF.

In its sample, this clonotype was seen a few times. The J gene is TRBJ2-2, the V gene TRBV28; D is unresolved. This CDR3 is built from 13 residues. Trimming took 2 bases from V and 7 from J, leaving 8 bases between them. The germline gives CDR1 MDHEN, CDR2 SYDVKM. The CDR3 sequence: CASSLVTDGELFF. In DNA form, the CDR3 reads TGTGCCAGCAGTTTAGTTACAGACGGGGAGCTGTTTTTT.

This clonotype was picked up many times. V and J are TRBV11-2 and TRBJ2-1; D is ambiguous. The CDR3 runs to 14 residues. Trimming cost V 0 bases and J 2 bases, with 5 bases left between them. Germline assignment: CDR1 SGHAT and CDR2 FQNNGV. This CDR3 is CASSLETAYNEQFF. The CDR3 bases are TGTGCCAGCAGCTTAGAGACGGCCTACAATGAGCAGTTCTTC.

This clonotype has ten or more counts. V is TRBV23-1 and J is TRBJ2-7; unclear D gene. TRBV23-1 carries the ORF label, with uncertain function. The length of the CDR3 is 13 residues. V was clipped by 3 bases and J by 0 bases, with 6 bases between them. The CDR3 region is CASSHGFSYEQYF. The CDR3, as DNA: TGCGCCAGCAGTCACGGATTCTCCTACGAGCAGTACTTC.

This chain joins TRBV11-2 and TRBJ1-1; 11 nucleotides agree with TRBD1. V lost 0 bases and J lost 1; bases outside the gene matches: 7. CDR3 length: 18 residues. Germline V gene lookup returns CDR1 SGHAT and CDR2 FQNNGV. The CDR3 DNA follows: TGTGCCAGCAGCTTAGATTTGGACAGGGGGCGAACGAACACTGAAGCTTTCTTT. Residues: CASSLDLDRGRTNTEAFF.

The sample holds many counts of this clonotype. The J gene is TRBJ2-5, the V gene TRBV7-9; tentatively, D is TRBD1 (5 bases). Trimming shortened V by 3 bases and J by 1 base, and 12 bases separated the two germline ends. This CDR3 has 15 amino acids. CDR1 and CDR2 (germline): SEHNR, FQNEAQ (reference sequence). CDR3 residues: CASSFFTTGQETQYF. CDR3 nucleotides: TGTGCCAGCAGCTTTTTTACCACAGGCCAAGAGACCCAGTACTTC.

This clonotype was seen many times. The chain has TRBV25-1 and TRBJ2-3; either TRBD1 or TRBD2 may fit D (6 bases each). Per the germline V gene, CDR1 is MGHDK and CDR2 is SYGVNS. Trimming took off 3 bases at V and 3 bases at J, with 13 bases between the two ends. The CDR3 consists of 15 residues. The CDR3 region has the DNA TGTGCCAGCAGTGAGTGGGGGGCGGGTACAGATACGCAGTATTTT. It codes for CASSEWGAGTDTQYF.